A single sample is the source of the 20 T cell receptor beta chains below, sequenced in a study of cytomegalovirus exposure and HLA in healthy donors. Primers: 60 Vbeta forward and 13 Jbeta reverse. Method: immunoSEQ multiplex PCR; TCRdb's copy keeps in-frame clones and lacks some. The repertoire holds some 130,000 clones, with about 74% as singletons. The sequenced material came from PBMCs. Receptor source: a woman in her sixties or seventies in good health and CMV-seronegative.

This rearrangement joins TRBV18 to TRBJ2-3; tentatively, D is TRBD1 (5 bases). Germline V gives CDR1 KGHSH, CDR2 LQKENI. The V end lost 3 bases, the J end lost 4 bases, and 11 bases lay between the germline ends. The CDR3 runs 14 residues. CDR3: CASSPLDTSDTQYF. In DNA form, the CDR3 reads TGTGCCAGCTCACCCCTGGACACATCAGATACGCAGTATTTT.

This clone occurred once. V and J are TRBV27 and TRBJ2-2, with a possible D match to TRBD1 (6 bases). The CDR3 sequence is 14 residues long. V was cut by 5 bases and J by 10 bases, with 17 bases left in between. From germline, CDR1 is MNHEY and CDR2 SMNVEV (reference sequence). CDR3 amino acids: CASSPRTVFPELFF. The CDR3 nucleotides read TGTGCCAGCAGTCCTAGGACAGTCTTTCCGGAGCTGTTTTTT.

There are a few counts of this clone. The V gene is TRBV27, the J gene TRBJ1-4; 9 nucleotides align to TRBD1. Germline V CDR1 and CDR2: MNHEY, SMNVEV (reference sequence). V shed 6 bases and J 7 bases; nucleotides not matched to a gene: 6. This CDR3 comprises 14 residues. The CDR3 DNA follows: TGTGCCAGCAGCCAACAGGGGGCCTCTGAAAAACTGTTTTTT. This translates into CASSQQGASEKLFF.

The CDR3 sequence: CASSPRRGGKTQYF. CDR3 sequence (DNA): TGTGCCAGCAGTCCCCGGCGGGGTGGGAAGACCCAGTACTTC. This chain connects TRBV27 to TRBJ2-5, with D possibly TRBD2 on 6 matching bases. V lost 5 bases, J lost 6 bases, and 16 bases lay in between. Germline V lookup: CDR1 MNHEY, CDR2 SMNVEV (reference sequence). This CDR3 is built from 14 residues.

J is TRBJ2-7 and V is TRBV2; the D gene is possibly TRBD2 (6 bases). The CDR3 covers 13 residues. Trimming took off 7 bases at V and 2 bases at J, with 12 bases between the two ends. Germline CDR1 SNHLY, CDR2 FYNNEI. CDR3 protein: CASTSGLAYEQYF. The CDR3 DNA follows: TGTGCCAGCACTTCGGGACTCGCCTACGAGCAGTACTTC.

Of note for this clone: Additional DNA sequences in this sample encode the identical CDR3. The V gene is TRBV29-1, the J gene TRBJ1-2, with D perhaps matching TRBD1 (6 bases). CDR3 size: 12 residues. From germline, CDR1 is SQVTM and CDR2 ANQGSEA. The V and J ends lost 3 bases and 4 bases respectively, with 9 bases between them. The CDR3 sequence is CSVEGQAYGYTF. The CDR3 DNA reads TGCAGCGTTGAGGGACAAGCCTATGGCTACACCTTC.

CDR3 residues: CASSLTGNTGELFF. The CDR3 coding sequence is TGCGCCAGCAGCTTGACAGGGAACACCGGGGAGCTGTTTTTT. The chain joins TRBV5-1 to TRBJ2-2; D possibly corresponds to TRBD1 (5 bases). Germline values: CDR1 SGHRS, CDR2 YFSETQ. The length of the CDR3 is 14 residues. Trimming pared 1 base from V and 1 base from J, leaving 5 bases between.

This chain links TRBV28 with TRBJ2-7; D might be TRBD2 (5 bases). V gave up 4 bases and J gave up 2 bases, with 9 bases separating them. The length of the CDR3 is 13 residues. Germline lookup yields CDR1 MDHEN and CDR2 SYDVKM. The CDR3 region is CASSSGLTYEQYF. The CDR3 DNA reads TGTGCCAGCAGTTCGGGATTAACCTACGAGCAGTACTTC.

This rearrangement joins TRBV7-3 to TRBJ2-1, with 7 nucleotides matching TRBD2. Germline lookup yields CDR1 SGHTA and CDR2 FQGTGA. The CDR3 spans 16 residues. V was pared by 5 bases and J by 4 bases, with 11 bases of the junction left unmatched. The CDR3 region has the DNA TGTGCCAGCAGCCCCATGAGTGGGAGGGCTTACAATGAGCAGTTCTTC. The encoded protein is CASSPMSGRAYNEQFF.

The chain links TRBV30 to TRBJ1-1; weak D call: TRBD1 (5 bases). V lost 2 bases, J lost 0 bases, and 10 bases lay in between. Germline CDR1 is GTSNPN and CDR2 is SVGIG (reference sequence). This CDR3 contains 14 residues. The CDR3 DNA reads TGTGCCTGGAGTAGGGGCTCGGTGAACACTGAAGCTTTCTTT. Its translation is CAWSRGSVNTEAFF.

The sample holds one count of this clone. The gene calls are TRBV5-5 and TRBJ2-5; 9 bases map to TRBD2. The CDR3 runs 16 residues. From germline, CDR1 is SGHKS and CDR2 YYEKEE (reference sequence). J was trimmed by 4 bases and V by 3 bases; bases with no gene match: 10. As DNA, the CDR3 is TGTGCCAGCAGCTGGGACCTGACTAGCGGCGTAGAGACCCAGTACTTC. Translating gives CASSWDLTSGVETQYF.

This clone was found once. This sequence joins TRBV27 and TRBJ1-4; TRBD1 is a possible D gene (5 bases). The germline V gene has CDR1 MNHEY and CDR2 SMNVEV (reference sequence). The CDR3 covers 15 residues. V gave up 8 bases and J gave up 3 bases, with 16 bases separating them. The CDR3 DNA reads as TGTGCCAGCTGCAAATCGGGGGTCGCTAATGAAAAACTGTTTTTT. Amino acids: CASCKSGVANEKLFF.

The J gene is TRBJ1-6, the V gene TRBV19; D is perhaps TRBD1 (5 bases). Germline values: CDR1 LNHDA, CDR2 SQIVND (reference sequence). The germline V and J ends were trimmed by 9 bases and 9 bases, with 12 bases remaining between them. The CDR3 length is 12 residues. The CDR3 is CASRDYGSPLHF. The CDR3 coding sequence is TGTGCCAGCAGGGACTACGGTTCACCCCTCCACTTT.

The genes are TRBV7-3 and TRBJ2-1; 10 nucleotides align to TRBD2. With 4 bases clipped from V and 4 bases from J, the junction kept 4 bases outside the gene matches. This CDR3 contains 15 residues. Germline loops: CDR1 SGHTA, CDR2 FQGTGA. The CDR3 is CASSWTSGAYNEQFF. CDR3 nucleotide sequence: TGTGCCAGCAGCTGGACTAGCGGTGCTTACAATGAGCAGTTCTTC.

This chain links TRBV5-1 with TRBJ1-2, with 9 bases identical to TRBD1. Germline values: CDR1 SGHRS, CDR2 YFSETQ. The CDR3 consists of 13 residues. J lost 7 bases, V lost 5 bases, and 6 bases had no gene match. Written as DNA, the CDR3 is TGCGCCAGCAGACCCGGGACAGGGTTTGGCTACACCTTC. Translated, it gives CASRPGTGFGYTF.

The V gene is TRBV4-2, the J gene TRBJ1-2, with TRBD1 matching 8 bases. The CDR3 has 20 residues. The V segment lost 2 bases and the J segment 4 bases; nucleotides outside the gene matches: 21. CDR1 is LGHNA and CDR2 is YNFKEQ in the germline V gene. The CDR3 DNA reads as TGTGCCAGCAGCCAACTTATGGGGGCGAGACAGGGGTTGATTCTCTATGGCTACACCTTC. Translation gives CASSQLMGARQGLILYGYTF.

The chain joins TRBV28 to TRBJ1-4; a possible D gene is TRBD1 (6 bases). The germline gives CDR1 MDHEN, CDR2 SYDVKM. The length of the CDR3 is 15 residues. With 1 base removed from V and 10 bases from J, the gap between germline ends came to 16 bases. The CDR3, as DNA: TGTGCCAGCAGTTTATATTCCGGGGGGGGCGGAAAACTGTTTTTT. Its translation: CASSLYSGGGGKLFF.

The rearrangement joins TRBV29-1 to TRBJ2-2, with 7 bases lining up with TRBD1. The CDR3 consists of 15 residues. Germline V gene lookup returns CDR1 SQVTM and CDR2 ANQGSEA. V lost 7 bases to trimming and J lost 1 base; unmatched junction nucleotides: 9. Here the CDR3 reads CSANHRGLNTGELFF. The CDR3 DNA reads as TGCAGCGCGAACCACAGGGGCCTGAACACCGGGGAGCTGTTTTTT.

This chain links TRBV27 with TRBJ2-3; TRBD2 aligns across 10 bases. CDR1 and CDR2 (germline): MNHEY, SMNVEV (reference sequence). This CDR3 is 18 amino acids long. V lost 4 bases, J lost 5 bases, and 15 bases stayed unmatched. The CDR3 sequence is CASSSQPLAGGPRDTQYF. The DNA of the CDR3 is TGTGCCAGCAGTTCACAACCCTTAGCGGGAGGCCCCCGAGATACGCAGTATTTT.

This sequence joins TRBV14 and TRBJ2-6; D call uncertain. Germline CDR1 is SGHDN and CDR2 is FVKESK. The CDR3 runs 14 residues. Trimming took off 6 bases at V and 0 bases at J, with 6 bases between the two ends. The DNA for the CDR3 is TGTGCCAGCAGTTACTACTCTGGGGCCAACGTCCTGACTTTC. It yields the protein CASSYYSGANVLTF. Complete variable domain (other parts from reference TRBV14 and TRBJ2-6): EAGVTQFPSHSVIEKGQTVTLRCDPISGHDNLYWYRRVMGKEIKFLLHFVKESKQDESGMPNNRFLAERTGGTYSTLKVQPAELEDSGVYFCASSYYSGANVLTFGAGSRLTVL.